The clone carrying this T cell receptor beta chain came up a few times. Original methodology: Nucleated cell counts were estimated from reference gene primer amplification. Method: immunoSEQ multiplex PCR; TCRdb's copy keeps in-frame clones and lacks some. The V and J calls and clone size are taken from that table; D and trimming were inferred from the DNA. The sample gives roughly 230,000 clones, more than 70% of which show up once; around 7.9% is in the top ten. These data come from a study of blood T cell repertoires in COVID-19. Study-wide background: PBMCs, B-cell-depleted T cells, or T cells were the source of the cDNA or gDNA that made up the material.

Deletions cut 1 base from V and 5 bases from J, with 26 bases between. This CDR3 spans 19 amino acids. Germline assignment: CDR1 SGHTA and CDR2 FQGNSA. The chain is built from TRBV7-2 and TRBJ1-1, with TRBD1 as a possible D gene (6 bases). This TCR came from a man aged 35 to 55 with active or convalescent COVID-19. Input material: peripheral blood. The CDR3 loop is CASSLDEGRGVWSGTEAFF. The CDR3 nucleotides read TGTGCCAGCAGCTTAGACGAGGGCAGGGGTGTCTGGTCGGGGACTGAAGCTTTCTTT.